Each of the 20 T cell receptor beta chains below was sequenced from the same sample in a study of blood T cell repertoires in COVID-19. Assay: immunoSEQ multiplex PCR; the TCRdb copy retains only in-frame clones and omits some. The sample has around 90,000 clones; 85% are singletons. Sequenced sample: peripheral blood. The receptors come from a woman in her sixties or seventies with active or convalescent COVID-19.

The J gene is TRBJ2-7, the V gene TRBV3-1 (or the pseudogene TRBV3-2); 7 bases are shared with TRBD2. CDR1 is LGHDT and CDR2 is YNNKEL in the germline V gene (reference sequence). V lost 4 bases, J lost 6 bases, and 12 bases stayed unmatched. CDR3 length equals 15 residues. CDR3 sequence (DNA): TGTGCCAGCAGCCCGTTGGGGGGGAGTCCTTCCGAGCAGTACTTC. Its protein product is CASSPLGGSPSEQYF.

V is TRBV18 and J is TRBJ1-2; D remains ambiguous. Trimming cost V 3 bases and J 0 bases, with 14 bases left between them. Germline CDR1 and CDR2: KGHSH and LQKENI. This CDR3 comprises 16 residues. The CDR3 protein is CASSPTGIQANYGYTF. The CDR3 coding sequence is TGTGCCAGCTCACCGACGGGGATCCAAGCTAACTATGGCTACACCTTC.

V usage is TRBV5-1 and J usage is TRBJ2-6; TRBD2 aligns across 7 bases. The junction had 4 bases not matched to a gene; V was cut back by 3 bases and J by 1 base. This CDR3 has 16 amino acids. Germline V gene sequence: CDR1 SGHRS, CDR2 YFSETQ. Here the CDR3 reads CASSSGTNSGANVLTF. CDR3 DNA sequence: TGCGCCAGCAGCTCCGGGACTAATTCTGGGGCCAACGTCCTGACTTTC.

This chain connects TRBV29-1 to TRBJ2-1, with 8 nucleotides matching TRBD2. The CDR3 runs 14 residues. The J segment lost 0 bases and the V segment lost 6 bases, leaving 4 bases of the junction unmatched. Germline CDR1 is SQVTM and CDR2 is ANQGSEA. The CDR3 DNA reads as TGCAGCGTGCGGGGGGAGAGCTCCTACAATGAGCAGTTCTTC. This sequence encodes CSVRGESSYNEQFF.

This chain connects TRBV7-2 to TRBJ2-7, with TRBD2 as a possible D gene (6 bases). Germline values: CDR1 SGHTA, CDR2 FQGNSA. The V end was cut by 1 base, the J end by 0 bases, with 13 bases between. The CDR3 length is 16 residues. The CDR3 DNA sequence: TGTGCCAGCAGCTTAGACGGCGGGGCCAGCTCCTACGAGCAGTACTTC. This translates into CASSLDGGASSYEQYF.

This rearrangement joins TRBV11-2 to TRBJ1-1; 7 bases map to TRBD1. Germline CDR1 SGHAT, CDR2 FQNNGV. J lost 0 bases, V lost 1 base, and 5 bases had no gene match. This CDR3 contains 16 residues. Here the CDR3 reads CASSLGQGLMNTEAFF. As DNA, the CDR3 is TGTGCCAGCAGCTTAGGACAGGGCCTCATGAACACTGAAGCTTTCTTT.

The genes are TRBV7-9 and TRBJ1-4; TRBD1 is a possible D gene (6 bases). V dropped 5 bases and J dropped 0 bases, with 16 bases sitting between them. Germline assignment: CDR1 SEHNR and CDR2 FQNEAQ (reference sequence). This CDR3 spans 17 amino acids. The CDR3 sequence: CASSPGGQPATNEKLFF. CDR3 coding DNA: TGTGCCAGCAGCCCGGGGGGGCAGCCTGCAACTAATGAAAAACTGTTTTTT.

This chain links TRBV2 with TRBJ1-4, with 8 positions matching TRBD1. With 4 bases clipped from V and 12 bases from J, the junction kept 4 bases outside the gene matches. CDR3 length equals 12 residues. Germline loops: CDR1 SNHLY, CDR2 FYNNEI. DNA for the CDR3: TGTGCCAGCAGTGGGACAGGGTGGGAACTGTTTTTT. This encodes CASSGTGWELFF.

This clone was seen a single time. J is TRBJ1-1 and V is TRBV21-1. TRBV21-1 is flagged as a pseudogene. The CDR3 spans 18 residues. The chain's CDR3 is CASSKAPPGWEGNTEAFF. The CDR3 nucleotides read TGTGCCAGCAGCAAAGCTCCCCCGGGGTGGGAAGGGAACACTGAAGCTTTCTTT.

This rearrangement joins TRBV7-8 to TRBJ2-6, with D tentatively TRBD2 (6 bases). The CDR3 covers 16 residues. V gave up 4 bases and J gave up 1 base, with 11 bases separating them. Per germline, CDR1 SGHVS and CDR2 FQNEAQ. This chain's CDR3 is CASSWTAGSGANVLTF. The CDR3 DNA is TGTGCCAGCAGCTGGACGGCGGGGTCTGGGGCCAACGTCCTGACTTTC.

This CDR3 is CASSQTGVNQPQHF. CDR3 nucleotides: TGTGCCAGCAGCCAGACAGGGGTGAATCAGCCCCAGCATTTT. This chain links TRBV5-6 with TRBJ1-5; 8 bases line up with TRBD1. V lost 4 bases, J lost 4 bases, and 4 bases stayed unmatched. Per the germline V gene, CDR1 is SGHDT and CDR2 is YYEEEE. The CDR3 totals 14 residues.

V is TRBV5-8 and J is TRBJ1-5, with 8 bases matching TRBD1. Trimming took 4 bases from V and 4 from J; bases not matched to a gene: 7. Germline CDR1 reads SGHTS; CDR2 reads YDEGEE. This CDR3 contains 15 residues. The DNA for the CDR3 is TGTGCCAGCAGCCAAGTTGGACAGGGAAATCAGCCCCAGCATTTT. This sequence encodes CASSQVGQGNQPQHF.

The chain employs TRBV4-1 and TRBJ1-3, with D unresolved. In germline, CDR1 is MGHRA, CDR2 YSYEKL. The CDR3 consists of 15 residues. Trimming removed 1 base at V and 4 bases at J, with 11 bases between. CDR3 bases: TGCGCCAGCAGCCAAGTTGGAGGCTCCGGAAACACCATATATTTT. This translates into CASSQVGGSGNTIYF.

The CDR3 sequence is CASSTQTGTLNQPQHF. In nucleotides, the CDR3 is TGTGCCAGTAGTACACAGACAGGTACCCTCAATCAGCCCCAGCATTTT. The chain has TRBV19 and TRBJ1-5; a weak D match, TRBD1 (6 bases). This CDR3 is 16 amino acids long. Germline values: CDR1 LNHDA, CDR2 SQIVND (reference sequence). With 4 bases removed from V and 3 bases from J, the gap between germline ends came to 16 bases.

This chain connects TRBV10-1 to TRBJ2-1, with 9 bases aligning to TRBD2. This CDR3 has 17 amino acids. Germline V gives CDR1 WNHNN, CDR2 SYGVQD (reference sequence). The V and J ends lost 0 bases and 4 bases, in that order; junction bases with no gene match: 7. The CDR3 DNA reads TGCGCCAGCAGTGAGTCGGCTAGCGGGGCCCCTTACAATGAGCAGTTCTTC. It yields the protein CASSESASGAPYNEQFF.

The V gene is TRBV6-2 or TRBV6-3, the J gene TRBJ2-7, with D possibly matching TRBD2 (6 bases). The CDR3 consists of 14 residues. Looked up from germline, CDR1 is MNHEY and CDR2 is SVGEGT. The ends were cut back, 6 bases at V and 9 bases at J, with 21 bases in the middle. CDR3 loop: CASSNGGWIEMQYF. In DNA form, the CDR3 reads TGTGCCAGCAGCAACGGGGGTTGGATTGAGATGCAGTACTTC.

The genes are TRBV3-1 (or the pseudogene TRBV3-2) and TRBJ2-7; a possible D gene is TRBD2 (5 bases). Germline V lookup: CDR1 LGHDT, CDR2 YNNKEL (reference sequence). The CDR3 has 14 amino acids. Trimming removed 3 bases from V and 6 bases from J, with 15 bases in between. The CDR3, as DNA: TGTGCCAGCAGCCAGCCCACCCCGGGGAGCGAGCAGTACTTC. Translated, it gives CASSQPTPGSEQYF.

The V gene is TRBV6-1, the J gene TRBJ2-7, with D possibly being TRBD2 (6 bases). Germline V gene data show CDR1 as MNHNS and CDR2 as SASEGT. The ends were cut back, 1 base at V and 2 bases at J, with 12 bases in the middle. The CDR3 contains 15 residues. The CDR3 loop is CASSEVEGLPYEQYF. DNA for the CDR3: TGTGCCAGCAGTGAAGTTGAGGGACTCCCCTACGAGCAGTACTTC.

The chain recombines TRBV27 with TRBJ2-3, with no clear D. V lost 6 bases, J lost 1 base, and 11 bases lay in between. The CDR3 consists of 14 residues. Germline CDR1 reads MNHEY; CDR2 reads SMNVEV (reference sequence). In DNA form, the CDR3 reads TGTGCCAGCAGCCCAATGGCGGGCACAGATACGCAGTATTTT. Its protein is CASSPMAGTDTQYF.

This chain uses TRBV10-3 with TRBJ1-1; D gene uncertain. This CDR3 is built from 15 residues. V was pared by 0 bases and J by 0 bases, with 8 bases between. Germline lookup yields CDR1 ENHRY and CDR2 SYGVKD. The CDR3: CAISESLGLNTEAFF. CDR3 sequence (DNA): TGTGCCATCAGTGAGTCCCTTGGCCTGAACACTGAAGCTTTCTTT.